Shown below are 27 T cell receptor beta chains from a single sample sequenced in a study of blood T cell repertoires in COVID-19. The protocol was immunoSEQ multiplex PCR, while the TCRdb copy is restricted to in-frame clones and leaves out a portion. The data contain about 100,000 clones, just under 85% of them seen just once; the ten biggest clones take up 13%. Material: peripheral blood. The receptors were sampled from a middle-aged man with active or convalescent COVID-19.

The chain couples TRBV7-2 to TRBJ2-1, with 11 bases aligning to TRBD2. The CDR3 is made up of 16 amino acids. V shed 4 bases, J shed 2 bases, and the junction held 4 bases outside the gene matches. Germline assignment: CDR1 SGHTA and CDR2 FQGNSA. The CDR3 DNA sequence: TGTGCCAGCAGCTCAATTAGCGGGAGGGCCTACAATGAGCAGTTCTTC. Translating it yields CASSSISGRAYNEQFF.

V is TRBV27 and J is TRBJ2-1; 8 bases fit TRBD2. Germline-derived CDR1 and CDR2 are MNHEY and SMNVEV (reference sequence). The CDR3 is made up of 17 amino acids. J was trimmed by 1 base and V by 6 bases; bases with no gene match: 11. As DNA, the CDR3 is TGTGCCAGCAGCCGGGAGGGGGTTAATTGGTCCTACAATGAGCAGTTCTTC. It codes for CASSREGVNWSYNEQFF.

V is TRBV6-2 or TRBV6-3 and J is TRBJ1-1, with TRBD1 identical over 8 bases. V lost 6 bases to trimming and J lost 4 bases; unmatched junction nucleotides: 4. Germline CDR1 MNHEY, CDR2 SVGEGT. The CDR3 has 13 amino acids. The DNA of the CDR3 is TGTGCCAGCAGCCAGGGGGCAATCACTGAAGCTTTCTTT. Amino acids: CASSQGAITEAFF.

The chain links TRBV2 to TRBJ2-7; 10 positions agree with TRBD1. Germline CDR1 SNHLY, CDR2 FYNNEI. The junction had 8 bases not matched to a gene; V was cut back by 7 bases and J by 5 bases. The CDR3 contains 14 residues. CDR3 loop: CASILDRGDDEQYF. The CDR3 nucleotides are TGTGCCAGCATCTTGGACAGGGGGGACGACGAGCAGTACTTC.

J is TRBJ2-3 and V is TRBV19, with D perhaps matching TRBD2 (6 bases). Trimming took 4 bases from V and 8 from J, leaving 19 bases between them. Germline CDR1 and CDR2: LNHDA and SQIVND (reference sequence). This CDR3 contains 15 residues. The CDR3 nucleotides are TGTGCCAGTAGTACTCCTCCCGCCATGGAGGGTACGCAGTATTTT. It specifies CASSTPPAMEGTQYF. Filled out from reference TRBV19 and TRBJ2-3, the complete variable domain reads DGGITQSPKYLFRKEGQNVTLSCEQNLNHDAMYWYRQDPGQGLRLIYYSQIVNDFQKGDIAEGYSVSREKKESFPLTVTSAQKNPTAFYLCASSTPPAMEGTQYFGPGTRLTVL.

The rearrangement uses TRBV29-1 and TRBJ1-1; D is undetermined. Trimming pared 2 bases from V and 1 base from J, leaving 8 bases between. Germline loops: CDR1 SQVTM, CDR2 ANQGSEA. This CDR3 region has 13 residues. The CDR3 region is CSVEWHKNTEAFF. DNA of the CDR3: TGCAGCGTTGAATGGCACAAGAACACTGAAGCTTTCTTT.

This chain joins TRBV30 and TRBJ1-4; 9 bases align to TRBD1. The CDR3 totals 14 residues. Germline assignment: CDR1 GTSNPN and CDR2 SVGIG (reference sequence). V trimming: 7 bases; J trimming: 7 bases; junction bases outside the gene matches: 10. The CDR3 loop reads CAFAAGTGSEKLFF. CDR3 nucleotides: TGTGCCTTTGCGGCCGGGACAGGGTCTGAAAAACTGTTTTTT.

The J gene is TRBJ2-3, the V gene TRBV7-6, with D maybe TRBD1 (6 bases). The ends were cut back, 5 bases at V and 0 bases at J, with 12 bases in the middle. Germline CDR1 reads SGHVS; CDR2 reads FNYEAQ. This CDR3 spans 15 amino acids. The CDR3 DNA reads TGTGCCAGCAGCAATACAGGGTCTAGCACAGATACGCAGTATTTT. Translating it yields CASSNTGSSTDTQYF.

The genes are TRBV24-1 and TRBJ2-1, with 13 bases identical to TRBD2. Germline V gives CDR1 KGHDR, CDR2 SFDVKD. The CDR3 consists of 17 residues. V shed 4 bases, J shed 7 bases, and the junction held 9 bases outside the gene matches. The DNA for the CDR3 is TGTGCCACCAGTGACCGACGACTAGCGGGAGGTAGAAATGAGCAGTTCTTC. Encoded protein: CATSDRRLAGGRNEQFF.

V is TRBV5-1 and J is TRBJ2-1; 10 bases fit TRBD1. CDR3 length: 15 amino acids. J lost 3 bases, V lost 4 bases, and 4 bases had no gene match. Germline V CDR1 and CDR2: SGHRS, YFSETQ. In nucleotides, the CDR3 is TGCGCCAGCAGCAGGGGACAGGGGAACTACAATGAGCAGTTCTTC. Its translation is CASSRGQGNYNEQFF.

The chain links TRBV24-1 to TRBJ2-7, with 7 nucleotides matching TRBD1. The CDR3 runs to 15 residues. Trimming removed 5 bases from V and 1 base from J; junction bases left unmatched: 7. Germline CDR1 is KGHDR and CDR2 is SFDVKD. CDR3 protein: CATSGMGQISYEQYF. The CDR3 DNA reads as TGTGCCACCAGTGGGATGGGACAGATATCCTACGAGCAGTACTTC.

The CDR3 nucleotides read TGTGCCAGCAGCCCCAGCGGGAGGGAAATCTCTGGAAACACCATATATTTT. It yields the protein CASSPSGREISGNTIYF. V gene TRBV11-3 combines with J gene TRBJ1-3; D unresolved. The germline V gene has CDR1 SGHNT and CDR2 YENEEA. This CDR3 contains 17 residues. Trimming shortened V by 5 bases and J by 0 bases, and 17 bases separated the two germline ends.

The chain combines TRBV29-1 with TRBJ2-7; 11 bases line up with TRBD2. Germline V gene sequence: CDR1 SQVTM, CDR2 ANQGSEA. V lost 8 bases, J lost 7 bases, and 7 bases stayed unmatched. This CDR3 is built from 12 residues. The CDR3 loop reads CSIRLAGWEQYF. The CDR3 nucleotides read TGCAGCATACGACTAGCGGGATGGGAGCAGTACTTC.

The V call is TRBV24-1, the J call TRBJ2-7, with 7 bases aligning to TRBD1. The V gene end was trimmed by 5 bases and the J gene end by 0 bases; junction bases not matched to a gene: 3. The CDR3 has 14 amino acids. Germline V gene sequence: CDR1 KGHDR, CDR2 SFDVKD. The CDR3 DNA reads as TGTGCCACCAGTGCCCGGACAGGCTCCTACGAGCAGTACTTC. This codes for CATSARTGSYEQYF.

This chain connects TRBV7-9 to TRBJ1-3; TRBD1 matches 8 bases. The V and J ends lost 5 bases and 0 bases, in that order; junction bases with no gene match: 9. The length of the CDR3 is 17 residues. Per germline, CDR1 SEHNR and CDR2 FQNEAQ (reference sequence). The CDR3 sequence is CASSLTRTGTSGNTIYF. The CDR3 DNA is TGTGCCAGCAGCCTTACCAGGACAGGGACCTCTGGAAACACCATATATTTT.

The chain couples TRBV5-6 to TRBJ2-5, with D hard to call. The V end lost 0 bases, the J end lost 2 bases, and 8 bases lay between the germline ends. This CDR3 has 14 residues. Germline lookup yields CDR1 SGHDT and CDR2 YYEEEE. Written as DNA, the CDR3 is TGTGCCAGCAGCTTGGCTGCGGTACAAGAGACCCAGTACTTC. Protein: CASSLAAVQETQYF.

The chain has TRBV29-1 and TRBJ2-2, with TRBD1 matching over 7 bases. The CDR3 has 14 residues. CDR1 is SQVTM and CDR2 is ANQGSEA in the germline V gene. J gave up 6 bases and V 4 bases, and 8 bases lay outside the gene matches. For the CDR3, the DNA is TGCAGCGTTGGAGACAGGGTTTTTTCCGGGGAGCTGTTTTTT. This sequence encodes CSVGDRVFSGELFF.

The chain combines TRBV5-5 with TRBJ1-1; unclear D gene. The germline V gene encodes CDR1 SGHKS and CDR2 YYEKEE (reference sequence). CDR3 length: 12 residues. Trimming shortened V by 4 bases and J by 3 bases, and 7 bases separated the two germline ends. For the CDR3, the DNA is TGTGCCAGCAGCCCCCGGGACACTGAAGCTTTCTTT. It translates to CASSPRDTEAFF.

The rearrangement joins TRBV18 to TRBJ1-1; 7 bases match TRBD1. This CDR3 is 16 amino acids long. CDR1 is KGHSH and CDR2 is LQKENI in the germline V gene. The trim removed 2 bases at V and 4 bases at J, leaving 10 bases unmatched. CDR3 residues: CASSPYATGYSTEAFF. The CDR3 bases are TGTGCCAGCTCACCATATGCGACAGGGTATAGCACTGAAGCTTTCTTT.

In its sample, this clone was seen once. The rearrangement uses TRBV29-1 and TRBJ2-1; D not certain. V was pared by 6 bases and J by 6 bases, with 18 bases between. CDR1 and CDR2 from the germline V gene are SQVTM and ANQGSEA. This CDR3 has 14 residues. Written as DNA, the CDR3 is TGCAGCGTCGACAACCTTCTGTATGGCAATGAGCAGTTCTTC. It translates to CSVDNLLYGNEQFF.

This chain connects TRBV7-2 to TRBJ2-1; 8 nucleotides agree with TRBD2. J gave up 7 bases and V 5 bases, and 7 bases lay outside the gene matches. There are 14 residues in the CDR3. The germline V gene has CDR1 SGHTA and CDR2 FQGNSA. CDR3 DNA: TGTGCCAGCAGCCCAGCGGGAGTAGGGAATGAGCAGTTCTTC. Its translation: CASSPAGVGNEQFF.

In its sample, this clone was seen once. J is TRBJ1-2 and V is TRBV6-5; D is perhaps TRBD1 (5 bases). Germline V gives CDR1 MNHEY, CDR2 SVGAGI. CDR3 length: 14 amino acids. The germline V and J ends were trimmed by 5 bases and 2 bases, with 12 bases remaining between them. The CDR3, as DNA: TGTGCCAGCAGTAAGGTACAGGCAAACTATGGCTACACCTTC. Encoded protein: CASSKVQANYGYTF.

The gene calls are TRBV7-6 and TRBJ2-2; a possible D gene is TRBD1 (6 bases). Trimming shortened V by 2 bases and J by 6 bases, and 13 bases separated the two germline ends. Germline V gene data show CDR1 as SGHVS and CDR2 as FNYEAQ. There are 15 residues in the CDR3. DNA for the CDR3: TGTGCCAGCAGCTTATCAGGGGCGACGTCCGGGGAGCTGTTTTTT. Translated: CASSLSGATSGELFF.

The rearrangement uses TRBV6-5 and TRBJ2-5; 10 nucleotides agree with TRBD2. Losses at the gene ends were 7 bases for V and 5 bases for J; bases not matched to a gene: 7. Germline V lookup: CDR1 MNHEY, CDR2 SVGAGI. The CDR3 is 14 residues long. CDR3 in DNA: TGTGCCAGCAATCGAGCGGGAGGGTGGGAGACCCAGTACTTC. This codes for CASNRAGGWETQYF.

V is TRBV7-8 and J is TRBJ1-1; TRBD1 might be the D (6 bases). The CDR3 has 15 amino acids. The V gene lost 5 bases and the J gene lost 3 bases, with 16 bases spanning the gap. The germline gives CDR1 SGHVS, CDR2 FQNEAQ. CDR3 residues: CASSANRAGDTEAFF. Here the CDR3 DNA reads TGTGCCAGCAGCGCCAACCGGGCAGGGGACACTGAAGCTTTCTTT.

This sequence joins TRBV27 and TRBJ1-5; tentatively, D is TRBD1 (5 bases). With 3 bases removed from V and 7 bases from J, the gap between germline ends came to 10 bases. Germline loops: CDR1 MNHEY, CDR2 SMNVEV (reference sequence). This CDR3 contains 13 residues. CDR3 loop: CASSFTGEQPQHF. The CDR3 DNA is TGTGCCAGCAGTTTTACGGGGGAGCAGCCCCAGCATTTT.

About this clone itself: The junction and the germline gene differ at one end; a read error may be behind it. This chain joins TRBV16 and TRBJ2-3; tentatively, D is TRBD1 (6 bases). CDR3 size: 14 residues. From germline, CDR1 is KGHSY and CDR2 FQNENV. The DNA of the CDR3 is TGTGCCAGCAGCTTTTCGGACAGCACAGATACGCAATATTTT. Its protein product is CASSFSDSTDTQYF.